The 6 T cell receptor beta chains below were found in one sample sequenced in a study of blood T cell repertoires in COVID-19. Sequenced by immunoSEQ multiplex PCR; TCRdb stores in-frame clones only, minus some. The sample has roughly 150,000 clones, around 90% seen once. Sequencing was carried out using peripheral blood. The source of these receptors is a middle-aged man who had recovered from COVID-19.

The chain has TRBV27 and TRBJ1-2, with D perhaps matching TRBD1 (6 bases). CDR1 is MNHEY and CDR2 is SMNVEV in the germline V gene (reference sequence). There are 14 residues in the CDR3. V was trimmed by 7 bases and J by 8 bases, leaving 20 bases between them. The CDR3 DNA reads TGTGCCAGCACCTCTCTAGACAGGCTCGGAGGCTACACCTTC. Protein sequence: CASTSLDRLGGYTF.

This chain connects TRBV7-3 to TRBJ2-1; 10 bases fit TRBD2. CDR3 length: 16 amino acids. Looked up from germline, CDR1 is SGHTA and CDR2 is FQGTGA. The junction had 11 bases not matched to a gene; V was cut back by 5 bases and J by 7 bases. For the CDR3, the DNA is TGTGCCAGCAGCCCCCTAGCGGGAGTAACAGTTAATGAGCAGTTCTTC. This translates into CASSPLAGVTVNEQFF.

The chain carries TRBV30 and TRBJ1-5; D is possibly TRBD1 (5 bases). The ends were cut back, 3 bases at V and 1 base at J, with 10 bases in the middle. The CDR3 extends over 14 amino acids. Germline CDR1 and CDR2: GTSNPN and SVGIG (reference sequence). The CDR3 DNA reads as TGTGCCTGGAGCCAGGGTCTCAGCAATCAGCCCCAGCATTTT. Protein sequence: CAWSQGLSNQPQHF.

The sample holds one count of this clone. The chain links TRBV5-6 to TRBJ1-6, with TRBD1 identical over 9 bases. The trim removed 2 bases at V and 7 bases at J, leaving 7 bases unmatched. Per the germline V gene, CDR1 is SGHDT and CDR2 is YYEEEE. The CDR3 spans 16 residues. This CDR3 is CASSFKWTGENSPLHF. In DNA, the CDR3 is TGTGCCAGCAGCTTCAAATGGACAGGGGAAAATTCACCCCTCCACTTT.

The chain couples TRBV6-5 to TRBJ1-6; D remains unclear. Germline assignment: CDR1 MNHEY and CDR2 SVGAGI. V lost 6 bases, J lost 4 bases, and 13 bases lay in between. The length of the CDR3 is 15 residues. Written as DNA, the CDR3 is TGTGCCAGCAGCCAAGGGAGCGTTTATAATTCACCCCTCCACTTT. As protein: CASSQGSVYNSPLHF.

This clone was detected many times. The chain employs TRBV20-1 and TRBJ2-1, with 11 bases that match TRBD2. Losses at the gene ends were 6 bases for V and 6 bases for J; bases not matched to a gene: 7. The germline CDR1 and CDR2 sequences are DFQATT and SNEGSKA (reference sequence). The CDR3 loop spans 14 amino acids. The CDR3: CSASRSGRVNEQFF. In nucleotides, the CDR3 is TGCAGTGCAAGTCGTAGCGGGAGGGTCAATGAGCAGTTCTTC.